These 10 T cell receptor beta chains came from one sample sequenced in a study of blood T cell repertoires in COVID-19. Profiling relied on immunoSEQ multiplex PCR, and the TCRdb table lists in-frame clones only, not all of them. The sample includes almost 300,000 clones, roughly 86% of them seen just once. Sequences were obtained from peripheral blood. Receptors originate from a woman aged 30 to 39 with COVID-19, enrolled during active disease.

The chain couples TRBV18 to TRBJ1-1, with D unresolved. The germline V gene has CDR1 KGHSH and CDR2 LQKENI. The CDR3 is made up of 14 amino acids. Trimming pared 8 bases from V and 1 base from J, leaving 14 bases between. The CDR3 DNA follows: TGTGCCAGCCACCTCCAGGCCTCGAACACTGAAGCTTTCTTT. This encodes CASHLQASNTEAFF.

The rearrangement joins TRBV9 to TRBJ2-5, with 9 bases fitting TRBD2. This CDR3 has 16 amino acids. The V and J ends lost 4 bases and 3 bases, in that order; junction bases with no gene match: 10. CDR1 and CDR2 from the germline V gene are SGDLS and YYNGEE. CDR3 amino acids: CASSSRGLARKETQYF. The CDR3 nucleotides read TGTGCCAGCAGCTCACGAGGACTAGCGCGTAAAGAGACCCAGTACTTC.

The V gene is TRBV4-2, the J gene TRBJ2-1; D might be TRBD2 (6 bases). The germline gives CDR1 LGHNA, CDR2 YNFKEQ. V shed 5 bases and J shed 3 bases, with 17 bases lying between them. The CDR3 runs 16 residues. DNA for the CDR3: TGTGCCAGCAGCTCCCCCGGGGGAGGTCTCTACAATGAGCAGTTCTTC. It yields the protein CASSSPGGGLYNEQFF.

This clone appeared a few times. The rearrangement uses TRBV10-1 and TRBJ1-1; D gene ambiguous. The CDR3 is made up of 15 amino acids. Germline assignment: CDR1 WNHNN and CDR2 SYGVQD (reference sequence). Trimming removed 0 bases at V and 5 bases at J, with 13 bases between. CDR3 in DNA: TGCGCCAGCAGTGAGTCGACCACGAGGTTTACTGAAGCTTTCTTT. Its protein is CASSESTTRFTEAFF.

This rearrangement joins TRBV27 to TRBJ1-1; tentative D call: TRBD1 (5 bases). Trimming took 0 bases from V and 0 from J, leaving 11 bases between them. Germline CDR1 reads MNHEY; CDR2 reads SMNVEV (reference sequence). The CDR3 is made up of 16 amino acids. The CDR3 protein is CASSLSGEDMNTEAFF. CDR3 coding DNA: TGTGCCAGCAGTTTATCTGGGGAGGACATGAACACTGAAGCTTTCTTT.

The chain links TRBV4-2 to TRBJ1-1; possibly TRBD1 for D (5 bases). The germline V and J ends were trimmed by 6 bases and 1 base, with 15 bases remaining between them. Germline V gives CDR1 LGHNA, CDR2 YNFKEQ. The CDR3 loop spans 15 amino acids. In nucleotides, the CDR3 is TGTGCCAGCAGACTAACTGCGGGGACGAACACTGAAGCTTTCTTT. Protein product: CASRLTAGTNTEAFF.

The chain joins TRBV19 to TRBJ1-2; the match to TRBD1 covers 7 bases. Germline CDR1 and CDR2: LNHDA and SQIVND (reference sequence). The CDR3 consists of 13 residues. V was clipped by 5 bases and J by 4 bases; unmatched bases: 4. In nucleotides, the CDR3 is TGTGCCAGTAGTCCGGACAGGCTCTATGGCTACACCTTC. This encodes CASSPDRLYGYTF. Drawing the rest from reference TRBV19 and TRBJ1-2, the complete variable domain is DGGITQSPKYLFRKEGQNVTLSCEQNLNHDAMYWYRQDPGQGLRLIYYSQIVNDFQKGDIAEGYSVSREKKESFPLTVTSAQKNPTAFYLCASSPDRLYGYTFGSGTRLTVV.

V is TRBV5-4 and J is TRBJ2-7; TRBD2 agrees at 7 bases. J lost 2 bases, V lost 4 bases, and 6 bases had no gene match. The CDR3 runs 14 residues. Germline V gives CDR1 SGHNT, CDR2 YYREEE (reference sequence). In nucleotides, the CDR3 is TGTGCCAGCAGCACCGGCCGGGGGGCCTACGAGCAGTACTTC. It translates to CASSTGRGAYEQYF.

The chain links TRBV7-9 to TRBJ2-2; D uncertain. CDR1 and CDR2 (germline): SEHNR, FQNEAQ (reference sequence). The CDR3 has 18 amino acids. Trimming removed 5 bases from V and 0 bases from J, with 19 bases in between. CDR3 amino acids: CASSPHTSDLANTGELFF. DNA for the CDR3: TGTGCCAGCAGCCCGCACACCAGTGACTTAGCGAACACCGGGGAGCTGTTTTTT.

The chain has TRBV2 and TRBJ2-7, with TRBD1 matching over 10 bases. The ends lost 6 bases at V and 1 base at J; junction bases unmatched: 6. Germline values: CDR1 SNHLY, CDR2 FYNNEI. This CDR3 region has 15 residues. This chain's CDR3 is CASSALDRGSYEQYF. CDR3 in DNA: TGTGCCAGCAGCGCTTTGGACAGGGGGTCCTACGAGCAGTACTTC.